This paragraph covers one T cell receptor beta chain sequence. Its antigen is unidentified. Sequencing was limited to surgery cases with top T cell transcript signatures in brain tissue. This sample was included in a study of brain T cells in children with intractable seizures. General study results and limits: Clones missing pre-surgery may reflect undersampling of that blood sample.

V lost 3 bases, J lost 2 bases, and 29 bases lay in between. The CDR3 loop spans 20 amino acids. The V gene's germline CDR1 is GTSNPN and CDR2 SVGIG (reference sequence). Assay: immunoSEQ multiplex PCR; the TCRdb copy retains only in-frame clones and omits some. Here the sample spans roughly 80,000 clones, more than 75% being singletons. This TCR came from a girl under 10 years old with Rasmussen encephalitis and intractable seizures. The genes are TRBV30 and TRBJ1-5; D uncertain. The sample here was peripheral blood, taken at surgery. CDR3 protein: CAWSPISGRRGKSGNQPQHF. CDR3 in DNA: TGTGCCTGGAGCCCCATCTCGGGGAGGCGGGGTAAATCTGGCAATCAGCCCCAGCATTTT. The entire variable domain, with the rest obtained from reference TRBV30 and TRBJ1-5, is as follows: SQTIHQWPATLVQPVGSPLSLECTVEGTSNPNLYWYRQAAGRGLQLLFYSVGIGQISSEVPQNLSASRPQDRQFILSSKKLLLSDSGFYLCAWSPISGRRGKSGNQPQHFGDGTRLSIL.